A single sample gave rise to the 19 T cell receptor beta chains below, sequenced in a study of regulatory T cells in long-lasting Graves disease. Libraries of TCR beta came from iRepertoire HTBI primers plus Arm-PCR of CDR3 regions. Via MiXCR, TCRdb re-called the multiplex PCR reads, giving one row per CDR3 protein. The sample has more than 450,000 distinct CDR3 sequences, about 12% seen once. Stated time point: newly diagnosed GD, antithyroid drugs for less than 3 months. Following extraction of RNA from PBMCs, that RNA was used to make the TCR library. A further study also used this sample, focusing on T cells in Graves' hyperthyroidism and ophthalmopathy.

The sequenced sample was peripheral blood mononuclear cells (PBMCs), obtained at new diagnosis, from a patient treated with antithyroid drugs. These receptors all come from a woman aged 30 to 39 with Graves disease.

The chain is built from TRBV28 and TRBJ2-3, with 12 nucleotides matching TRBD2. CDR1 and CDR2 (germline): MDHEN, SYDVKM. V lost 5 bases and J lost 4; bases outside the gene matches: 7. The CDR3 contains 16 residues. The CDR3 sequence: CASSSPTSGRPDTQYF. CDR3 nucleotide sequence: TGTGCCAGCAGTAGCCCTACTAGCGGGAGGCCAGATACGCAGTATTTT.

This clonotype was picked up a small number of times. The chain uses TRBV4-3 and TRBJ2-2, with D unresolved. Germline V gene sequence: CDR1 LGHNA, CDR2 YSLEER. The V end lost 1 base, the J end lost 6 bases, and 9 bases lay between the germline ends. The CDR3 consists of 14 residues. The CDR3 DNA sequence: TGCGCCAGCAGCCAAGCACTTACAGCCGGGGAGCTGTTTTTT. Protein: CASSQALTAGELFF.

This clonotype was counted between two and nine times. The chain joins TRBV4-1 to TRBJ2-7, with 8 nucleotides matching TRBD2. Germline CDR1 reads MGHRA; CDR2 reads YSYEKL. V trimming: 1 base; J trimming: 11 bases; junction bases outside the gene matches: 16. This CDR3 has 16 amino acids. CDR3 in amino acids: CASSQGWGAGGPTEYF. The CDR3 nucleotides are TGCGCCAGCAGCCAAGGCTGGGGGGCGGGAGGACCGACGGAGTACTTC.

This clonotype was recorded at least ten times. The chain has TRBV25-1 and TRBJ2-3; D unresolved. This CDR3 spans 17 amino acids. Trimming stripped 5 bases from V and 2 bases from J, with 20 bases between. In germline, CDR1 is MGHDK, CDR2 SYGVNS. CDR3 in amino acids: CASSPDSRRLYTDTQYF. DNA for the CDR3: TGTGCCAGCAGTCCTGACTCACGCCGTCTCTACACAGATACGCAGTATTTT.

This clonotype occurred a few times. The junction departs from germline at one end; a sequencing error may be responsible. V and J are TRBV4-3 and TRBJ2-1, with TRBD2 as a possible D gene (5 bases). The V gene's germline CDR1 is LGHNA and CDR2 YSLEER. This CDR3 is built from 15 residues. The CDR3 loop reads CASSQRAADYNEQFF. As DNA, the CDR3 is TGCGCTAGCAGCCAACGAGCAGCGGATTACAATGAGCAGTTCTTC.

The chain employs TRBV12-3 or TRBV12-4 and TRBJ2-5; D may be TRBD2 (6 bases). This CDR3 is built from 14 residues. The V end lost 1 base, the J end lost 5 bases, and 11 bases lay between the germline ends. The CDR3 DNA follows: TGTGCCAGCAGTTTAGTGGAGGGGAGGGAGACCCAGTACTTC. Translating gives CASSLVEGRETQYF.

This clonotype was counted ten times or more. The chain is built from TRBV2 and TRBJ2-2; 9 bases map to TRBD1. Per the germline V gene, CDR1 is SNHLY and CDR2 is FYNNEI. V was pared by 1 base and J by 4 bases, with 4 bases of the junction left unmatched. This CDR3 comprises 16 residues. CDR3 region: CASSEGGTGSTGELFF. CDR3 bases: TGTGCCAGCAGTGAAGGGGGGACAGGGAGCACCGGGGAGCTGTTTTTT.

Note on this clonotype: The CDR3 does not end in the conserved phenylalanine or tryptophan, so this is likely a read error. This chain links TRBV11-2 with TRBJ2-1; 13 nucleotides match TRBD2. The trim removed 0 bases at V and 8 bases at J, leaving 7 bases unmatched. CDR3 length equals 17 residues. The germline CDR1 and CDR2 sequences are SGHAT and FQNNGV. The chain's CDR3 is CASSLDGWTSGSHEQFS. The CDR3 nucleotides are TGTGCCAGCAGCTTAGACGGATGGACTAGCGGGAGCCATGAGCAGTTCTCC.

This clonotype was recorded a few times. The V and J genes are TRBV10-3 and TRBJ2-1; possibly TRBD2 for D (6 bases). Trimming removed 4 bases at V and 8 bases at J, with 18 bases between. Germline assignment: CDR1 ENHRY and CDR2 SYGVKD. The CDR3 extends over 15 amino acids. CDR3 protein: CAISVGGTDLDEQFF. The CDR3, as DNA: TGTGCCATCAGTGTGGGCGGGACCGATCTCGATGAGCAGTTCTTC.

This clonotype was observed at least ten times. The chain joins TRBV12-5 to TRBJ2-1, with 10 positions matching TRBD2. Germline lookup yields CDR1 LGHNT and CDR2 FRNRAP. CDR3 length: 15 residues. V gave up 4 bases and J gave up 4 bases; unmatched junction bases: 4. For the CDR3, the DNA is TGTGCTAGTGGTTCCGGACTAGCGGCTTACAATGAGCAGTTCTTC. It translates to CASGSGLAAYNEQFF.

This clonotype was observed many times. The rearrangement links TRBV12-3 or TRBV12-4 to TRBJ1-5, with unresolved D. This CDR3 region has 14 residues. The germline V and J ends were trimmed by 6 bases and 5 bases, with 14 bases remaining between them. The CDR3 DNA is TGTGCCAGCAGGCCGGAGGGTGTCGATCAGCCCCAGCATTTT. It encodes CASRPEGVDQPQHF.

The table lists this clonotype with many counts. The V call is TRBV4-1, the J call TRBJ1-1; 9 positions agree with TRBD1. This CDR3 region has 14 residues. The ends lost 6 bases at V and 1 base at J; junction bases unmatched: 3. CDR1 is MGHRA, CDR2 YSYEKL, per germline. The CDR3 DNA reads as TGCGCCAGCAGTCAGGGACAGGGGAACACTGAAGCTTTCTTT. This translates into CASSQGQGNTEAFF.

The table lists this clonotype with many counts. The chain has TRBV15 and TRBJ2-5, with 11 bases fitting TRBD2. Germline CDR1 LNHNV, CDR2 YYDKDF (reference sequence). The CDR3 sequence is 19 residues long. With 1 base clipped from V and 4 bases from J, the junction kept 14 bases outside the gene matches. CDR3 sequence (DNA): TGTGCCACCAGCAGAGGGCTCCTCTCTCTAGCGGGAGGCGGAGAGACCCAGTACTTC. Protein: CATSRGLLSLAGGGETQYF.

This clonotype showed up many times. The junction departs from germline at one end; a sequencing error may be responsible. The chain employs TRBV11-2 and TRBJ2-1, with a possible D match to TRBD2 (6 bases). The CDR3 has 14 amino acids. Germline assignment: CDR1 SGHAT and CDR2 FQNNGV. CDR3 loop: CASSLGAGSGEQFF. DNA of the CDR3: TGCGCCAGCAGCTTGGGCGCGGGGTCCGGCGAGCAGTTCTTC.

This chain connects TRBV6-1 to TRBJ2-5, with no clear D. From germline, CDR1 is MNHNS and CDR2 SASEGT. The CDR3 contains 13 residues. The V end was cut by 6 bases, the J end by 7 bases, with 15 bases between. CDR3 amino acids: CASSLRPGGTQYF. As DNA, the CDR3 is TGTGCCAGCAGCCTACGGCCGGGTGGGACCCAGTACTTC.

Concerning this clonotype itself: A much larger clone differs from this one at a single base, so this may be a read error. In DNA form, the CDR3 reads TGTGCCAGCAGCTTCTCAAGCGGGATTGAGCAGTACTTC. It encodes CASSFSSGIEQYF. V is TRBV7-2 and J is TRBJ2-4, with TRBD2 matching over 7 bases. The V gene's germline CDR1 is SGHTA and CDR2 FQGNSA. V dropped 3 bases and J dropped 13; count of bases not matched to a gene: 9. The CDR3 has 13 residues.

The sample holds many counts of this clonotype. The chain employs TRBV5-5 and TRBJ2-1; weak D call: TRBD2 (6 bases). The CDR3 spans 14 residues. Germline-derived CDR1 and CDR2 are SGHKS and YYEKEE (reference sequence). V was shortened by 4 bases and J by 4 bases, with 12 bases between the two germline ends. The CDR3 is CASSLRDFYNEQFF. DNA for the CDR3: TGTGCCAGCAGCCTCCGGGACTTTTACAATGAGCAGTTCTTC.

This clonotype was seen repeatedly, ten times or more. The chain links TRBV11-2 to TRBJ2-7, with 10 bases identical to TRBD2. The V and J ends lost 1 base and 4 bases, in that order; junction bases with no gene match: 4. CDR1 SGHAT and CDR2 FQNNGV come from the germline V gene. The CDR3 consists of 15 residues. The CDR3 nucleotides are TGTGCCAGCAGCTTAGCTAGCGGGAGTTTGTACGAGCAGTACTTC. Residues: CASSLASGSLYEQYF. Full variable domain (missing parts from reference TRBV11-2 and TRBJ2-7): EAGVAQSPRYKIIEKRQSVAFWCNPISGHATLYWYQQILGQGPKLLIQFQNNGVVDDSQLPKDRFSAERLKGVDSTLKIQPAKLEDSAVYLCASSLASGSLYEQYFGPGTRLTVT.

This clonotype has at least ten counts. The chain carries TRBV7-3 and TRBJ2-1; D could derive from TRBD1 or TRBD2 (6 bases each). This CDR3 contains 14 residues. Trimming left V 3 bases short and J 5 bases short, with 11 bases between. Germline assignment: CDR1 SGHTA and CDR2 FQGTGA. CDR3 sequence reads: CASSLLEGDNEQFF. Written as DNA, the CDR3 is TGTGCCAGCAGCTTGCTGGAGGGGGACAATGAGCAGTTCTTC.